One sample yielded the 12 T cell receptor beta chains listed below, sequenced in a study of graft-versus-host responses after intestinal transplantation. Sequencing used immunoSEQ multiplex PCR; TCRdb keeps in-frame clones, though not all of them. Of roughly 97,000 clones listed, approximately 92% are singletons. Sequenced material: PBMCs, taken approximately 470 days after intestinal transplant. These receptors all come from a human patient who received an intestinal transplant, so some T cells may come from the graft donor.

The V call is TRBV7-2, the J call TRBJ2-1; perhaps TRBD2 as D (6 bases). The V end was cut by 2 bases, the J end by 5 bases, with 10 bases between. Per the germline V gene, CDR1 is SGHTA and CDR2 is FQGNSA. The CDR3 loop spans 14 amino acids. The CDR3 sequence is CASSLNGGDNEQFF. The CDR3 nucleotides read TGTGCCAGCAGCTTAAATGGAGGGGACAATGAGCAGTTCTTC.

Comments on this clone: A junction end diverges from the germline sequence, so it may reflect a read error. The rearrangement uses TRBV7-7 and TRBJ2-5; TRBD2 might be the D (7 bases). The CDR3 is made up of 14 amino acids. From germline, CDR1 is SSHAT and CDR2 FNYEAQ (reference sequence). The CDR3 DNA reads TGTGCTAGCAGCTCCCGACCGGGGGGCGAGACCCAGTACTTC. Amino acid sequence: CASSSRPGGETQYF.

The CDR3, as DNA: TGTGCCAGCAGCTTGGGGACCAGAGCTTTCTTT. Translation: CASSLGTRAFF. The chain combines TRBV7-2 with TRBJ1-1; a possible D gene is TRBD1 (5 bases). CDR3 length: 11 residues. CDR1 and CDR2 (germline): SGHTA, FQGNSA. V dropped 3 bases and J dropped 10 bases, with 9 bases sitting between them.

The chain uses TRBV29-1 and TRBJ2-7; the D gene could be TRBD1 or TRBD2 (5 bases each). Germline V gives CDR1 SQVTM, CDR2 ANQGSEA. V lost 0 bases, J lost 2 bases, and 11 bases lay in between. The CDR3 consists of 14 residues. DNA for the CDR3: TGCAGCGTTGAAGATCCGGGACCCACCTACGAGCAGTACTTC. Its translation is CSVEDPGPTYEQYF.

The chain combines TRBV28 with TRBJ1-1, with D uncertain. V lost 3 bases and J 2 bases, leaving 4 bases between the germline ends. This CDR3 is 12 amino acids long. CDR1 and CDR2 (germline): MDHEN, SYDVKM. The CDR3: CASSFFNTEAFF. In DNA form, the CDR3 reads TGTGCCAGCAGTTTTTTCAACACTGAAGCTTTCTTT.

The V gene is TRBV6-1, the J gene TRBJ2-3, with D possibly called TRBD1 or TRBD2 (5 bases each). Germline lookup yields CDR1 MNHNS and CDR2 SASEGT. The V gene lost 3 bases and the J gene lost 6 bases, with 25 bases spanning the gap. This CDR3 has 18 residues. The DNA for the CDR3 is TGTGCCAGCAGTGAGTGGGACGGGCTGGGCGGCCCGGGGGATACGCAGTATTTT. Its protein product is CASSEWDGLGGPGDTQYF.

V and J are TRBV10-1 and TRBJ2-7; TRBD1 matches 7 bases. This CDR3 region has 17 residues. In germline, CDR1 is WNHNN, CDR2 SYGVQD (reference sequence). V lost 10 bases, J lost 4 bases, and 22 bases stayed unmatched. CDR3: CAKHMSGTVVRRYEQYF. The CDR3 region has the DNA TGCGCCAAGCATATGTCCGGGACAGTCGTCAGGAGGTACGAGCAGTACTTC.

The rearrangement uses TRBV29-1 and TRBJ2-5; TRBD1 agrees at 10 bases. The J call is doubtful: the DNA matches TRBJ2-7 better. This CDR3 is 14 amino acids long. The germline CDR1 and CDR2 sequences are SQVTM and ANQGSEA. The CDR3 sequence: CSPDCDRGHYEQYF. CDR3 DNA sequence: TGCAGCCCCGATTGTGACAGGGGGCACTACGAGCAGTACTTC.

The CDR3, as DNA: TGTGCCAGCAGAGGGGGGTTATATGGCTACACCTTC. Translation: CASRGGLYGYTF. The chain couples TRBV6-5 to TRBJ1-2; a possible D gene is TRBD1 (6 bases). V shed 6 bases and J shed 5 bases, with 10 bases lying between them. CDR1 MNHEY and CDR2 SVGAGI come from the germline V gene. The CDR3 loop spans 12 amino acids.

The V and J genes are TRBV7-9 and TRBJ2-3; D unresolved. Germline CDR1 SEHNR, CDR2 FQNEAQ (reference sequence). The CDR3 totals 15 residues. Trimming took 1 base from V and 1 from J, leaving 9 bases between them. CDR3 region: CASSLGGLRTDTQYF. CDR3 DNA sequence: TGTGCCAGCAGCTTAGGAGGCCTACGCACAGATACGCAGTATTTT.

V gene TRBV19 combines with J gene TRBJ1-5; no definite D call. The CDR3 spans 14 residues. The germline gives CDR1 LNHDA, CDR2 SQIVND (reference sequence). Trimming stripped 0 bases from V and 2 bases from J, with 5 bases between. This CDR3 is CASSIEQGNQPQHF. Written as DNA, the CDR3 is TGTGCCAGTAGTATAGAGCAGGGCAATCAGCCCCAGCATTTT. The whole variable domain, filled in from reference TRBV19 and TRBJ1-5, reads DGGITQSPKYLFRKEGQNVTLSCEQNLNHDAMYWYRQDPGQGLRLIYYSQIVNDFQKGDIAEGYSVSREKKESFPLTVTSAQKNPTAFYLCASSIEQGNQPQHFGDGTRLSIL.

The CDR3 DNA reads as TGTGCCAGCAGCTCTCCATACAGGGAAGTGAACACTGAAGCTTTCTTT. Translated, it gives CASSSPYREVNTEAFF. The chain has TRBV6-6 and TRBJ1-1, with D maybe TRBD1 (6 bases). The CDR3 covers 16 residues. CDR1 and CDR2 from the germline V gene are MNHNY and SVGAGI (reference sequence). V was trimmed by 6 bases and J by 0 bases, leaving 17 bases between them.